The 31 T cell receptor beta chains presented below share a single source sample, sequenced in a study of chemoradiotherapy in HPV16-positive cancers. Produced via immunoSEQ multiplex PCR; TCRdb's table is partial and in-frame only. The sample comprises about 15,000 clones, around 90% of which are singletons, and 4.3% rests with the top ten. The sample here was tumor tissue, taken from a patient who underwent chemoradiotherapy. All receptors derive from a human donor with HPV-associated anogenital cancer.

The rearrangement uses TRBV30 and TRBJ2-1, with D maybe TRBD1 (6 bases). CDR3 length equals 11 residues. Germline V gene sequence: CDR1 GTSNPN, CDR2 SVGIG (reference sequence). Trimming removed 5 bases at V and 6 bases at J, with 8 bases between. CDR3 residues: CAWGQSNEQFF. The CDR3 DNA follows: TGTGCCTGGGGACAGTCCAATGAGCAGTTCTTC. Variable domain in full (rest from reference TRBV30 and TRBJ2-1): SQTIHQWPATLVQPVGSPLSLECTVEGTSNPNLYWYRQAAGRGLQLLFYSVGIGQISSEVPQNLSASRPQDRQFILSSKKLLLSDSGFYLCAWGQSNEQFFGPGTRLTVL.

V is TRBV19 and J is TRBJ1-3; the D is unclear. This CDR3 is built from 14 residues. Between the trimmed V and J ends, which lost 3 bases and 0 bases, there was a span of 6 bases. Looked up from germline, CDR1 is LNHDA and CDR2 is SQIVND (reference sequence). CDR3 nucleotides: TGTGCCAGTAGTATTAGGAGCTCTGGAAACACCATATATTTT. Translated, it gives CASSIRSSGNTIYF.

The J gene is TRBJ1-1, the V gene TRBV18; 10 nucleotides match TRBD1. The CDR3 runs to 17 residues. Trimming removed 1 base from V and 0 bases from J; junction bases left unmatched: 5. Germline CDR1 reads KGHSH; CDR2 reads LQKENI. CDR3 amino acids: CASSPLGTGELNTEAFF. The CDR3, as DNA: TGTGCCAGCTCACCACTGGGGACAGGGGAGTTGAACACTGAAGCTTTCTTT.

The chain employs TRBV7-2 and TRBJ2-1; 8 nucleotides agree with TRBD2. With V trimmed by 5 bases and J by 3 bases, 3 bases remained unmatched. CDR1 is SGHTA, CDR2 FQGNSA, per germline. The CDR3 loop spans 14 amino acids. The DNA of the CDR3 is TGTGCCAGCAGCCGAGGGACTAGCTACAATGAGCAGTTCTTC. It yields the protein CASSRGTSYNEQFF.

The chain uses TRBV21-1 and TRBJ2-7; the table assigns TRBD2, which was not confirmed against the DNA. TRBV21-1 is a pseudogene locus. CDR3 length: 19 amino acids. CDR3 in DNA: TGTGCCAGCAGCAAGATTGGAAGAATGGGAGGGCCGGGGACCTACGAGCAGTACTTC. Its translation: CASSKIGRMGGPGTYEQYF.

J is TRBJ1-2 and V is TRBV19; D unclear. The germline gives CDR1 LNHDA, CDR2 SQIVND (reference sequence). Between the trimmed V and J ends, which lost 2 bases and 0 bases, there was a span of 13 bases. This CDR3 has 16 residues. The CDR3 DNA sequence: TGTGCCAGTAGTATACATCAGGACCAAACTAACTATGGCTACACCTTC. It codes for CASSIHQDQTNYGYTF.

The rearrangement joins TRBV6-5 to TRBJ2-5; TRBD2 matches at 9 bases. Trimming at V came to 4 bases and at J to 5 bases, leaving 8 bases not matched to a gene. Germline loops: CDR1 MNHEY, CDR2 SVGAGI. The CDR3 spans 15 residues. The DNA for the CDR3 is TGTGCCAGCAGTTGGGATTTAGCGGGAGAGGAGACCCAGTACTTC. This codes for CASSWDLAGEETQYF.

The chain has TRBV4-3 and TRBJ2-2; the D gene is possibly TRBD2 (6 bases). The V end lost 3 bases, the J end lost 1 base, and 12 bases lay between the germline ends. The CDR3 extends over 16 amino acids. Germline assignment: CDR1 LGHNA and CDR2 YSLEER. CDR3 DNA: TGCGCCAGCAGCCAGGGACTTAGCGAGAACACCGGGGAGCTGTTTTTT. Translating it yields CASSQGLSENTGELFF.

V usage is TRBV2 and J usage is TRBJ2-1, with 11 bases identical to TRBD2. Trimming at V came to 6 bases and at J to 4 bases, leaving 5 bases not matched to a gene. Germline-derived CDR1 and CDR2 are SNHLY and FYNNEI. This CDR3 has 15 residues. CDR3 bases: TGTGCCAGCAGAATACTAGCGGGAGTTTACAATGAGCAGTTCTTC. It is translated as CASRILAGVYNEQFF.

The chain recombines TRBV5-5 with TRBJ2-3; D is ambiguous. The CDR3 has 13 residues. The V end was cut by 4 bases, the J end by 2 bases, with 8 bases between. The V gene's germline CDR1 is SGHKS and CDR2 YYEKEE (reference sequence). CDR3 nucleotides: TGTGCCAGCAGCAACGACATCACAGATACGCAGTATTTT. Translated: CASSNDITDTQYF.

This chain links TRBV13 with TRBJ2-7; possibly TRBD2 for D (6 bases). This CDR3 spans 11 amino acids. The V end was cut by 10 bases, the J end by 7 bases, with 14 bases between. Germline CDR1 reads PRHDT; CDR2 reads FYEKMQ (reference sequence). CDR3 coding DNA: TGTGCCACAAAACTAGCTCGTGAGCAGTACTTC. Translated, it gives CATKLAREQYF. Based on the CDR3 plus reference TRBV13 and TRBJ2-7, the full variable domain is AAGVIQSPRHLIKEKRETATLKCYPIPRHDTVYWYQQGPGQDPQFLISFYEKMQSDKGSIPDRFSAQQFSDYHSELNMSSLELGDSALYFCATKLAREQYFGPGTRLTVT.

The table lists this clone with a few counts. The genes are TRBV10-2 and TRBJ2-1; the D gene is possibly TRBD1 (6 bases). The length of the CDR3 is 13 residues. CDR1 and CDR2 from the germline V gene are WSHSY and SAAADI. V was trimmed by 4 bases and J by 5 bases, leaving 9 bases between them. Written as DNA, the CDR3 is TGCGCCAGCAGTGTCTACAGGGACAATGAGCAGTTCTTC. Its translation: CASSVYRDNEQFF.

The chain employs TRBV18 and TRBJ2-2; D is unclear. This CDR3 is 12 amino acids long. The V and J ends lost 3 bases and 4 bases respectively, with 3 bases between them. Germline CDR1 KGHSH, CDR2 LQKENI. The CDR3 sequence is CASSPLTGELFF. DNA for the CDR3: TGTGCCAGCTCACCTCTCACCGGGGAGCTGTTTTTT.

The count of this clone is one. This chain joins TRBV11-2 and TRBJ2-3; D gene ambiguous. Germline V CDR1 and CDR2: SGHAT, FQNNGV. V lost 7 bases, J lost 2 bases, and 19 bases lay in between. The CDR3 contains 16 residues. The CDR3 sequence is CASNNFPLETTDTQYF. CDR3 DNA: TGTGCCAGCAACAATTTCCCCCTAGAAACCACAGATACGCAGTATTTT.

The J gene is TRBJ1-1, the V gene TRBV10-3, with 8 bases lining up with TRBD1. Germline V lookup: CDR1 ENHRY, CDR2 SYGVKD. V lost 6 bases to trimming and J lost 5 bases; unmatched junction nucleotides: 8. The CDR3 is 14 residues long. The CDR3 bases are TGTGCCATCAGGACAGGGGCGGGGAGGACTGAAGCTTTCTTT. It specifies CAIRTGAGRTEAFF.

The CDR3 region has the DNA TGTGCCAGCTCAGGGACAGGGGGCACTGAAGCTTTCTTT. It translates to CASSGTGGTEAFF. The V call is TRBV18, the J call TRBJ1-1; 11 positions agree with TRBD1. The germline V gene encodes CDR1 KGHSH and CDR2 LQKENI. CDR3 length: 13 residues. V lost 5 bases and J lost 4; bases outside the gene matches: 0.

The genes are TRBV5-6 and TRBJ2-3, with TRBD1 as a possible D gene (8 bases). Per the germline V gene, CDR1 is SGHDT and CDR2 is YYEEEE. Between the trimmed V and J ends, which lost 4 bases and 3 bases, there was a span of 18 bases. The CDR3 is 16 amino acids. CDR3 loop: CASSPEVQGGTDTQYF. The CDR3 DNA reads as TGTGCCAGCAGCCCCGAGGTACAGGGGGGGACAGATACGCAGTATTTT.

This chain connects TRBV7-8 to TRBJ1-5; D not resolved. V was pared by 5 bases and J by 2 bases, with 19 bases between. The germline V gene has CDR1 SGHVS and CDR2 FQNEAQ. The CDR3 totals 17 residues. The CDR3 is CASSQSMGRGGNQPQHF. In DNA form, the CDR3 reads TGTGCCAGCAGCCAGAGTATGGGGAGAGGAGGCAATCAGCCCCAGCATTTT.

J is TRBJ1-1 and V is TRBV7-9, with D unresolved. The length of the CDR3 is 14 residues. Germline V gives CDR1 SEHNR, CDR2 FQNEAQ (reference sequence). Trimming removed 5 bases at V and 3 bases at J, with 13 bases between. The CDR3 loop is CASSQAGLHTEAFF. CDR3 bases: TGTGCCAGCAGCCAAGCCGGGCTTCACACTGAAGCTTTCTTT.

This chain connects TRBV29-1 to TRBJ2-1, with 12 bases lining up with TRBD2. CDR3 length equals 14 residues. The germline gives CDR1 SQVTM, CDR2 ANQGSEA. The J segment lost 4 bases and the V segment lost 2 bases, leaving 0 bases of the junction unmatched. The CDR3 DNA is TGCAGCGTTGAAACTAGCGGGAGGTACAATGAGCAGTTCTTC. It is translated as CSVETSGRYNEQFF.

The DNA for the CDR3 is TGTGCCAGCAGGGAGCAGAGTGAAGCTTTCTTT. This codes for CASREQSEAFF. The genes are TRBV6-5 and TRBJ1-1; D is ambiguous. Germline CDR1 and CDR2: MNHEY and SVGAGI. The V end was cut by 6 bases, the J end by 7 bases, with 9 bases between. This CDR3 region has 11 residues.

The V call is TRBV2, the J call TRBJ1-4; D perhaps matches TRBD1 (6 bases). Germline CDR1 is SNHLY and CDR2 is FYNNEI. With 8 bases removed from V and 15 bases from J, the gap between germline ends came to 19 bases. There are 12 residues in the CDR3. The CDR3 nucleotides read TGTGCCAGCGTCAAGACCGGGGGGGCCTTGTTTTTT. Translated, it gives CASVKTGGALFF.

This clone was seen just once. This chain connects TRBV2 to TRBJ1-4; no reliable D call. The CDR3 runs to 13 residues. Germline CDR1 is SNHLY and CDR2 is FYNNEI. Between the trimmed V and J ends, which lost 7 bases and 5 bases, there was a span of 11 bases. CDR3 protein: CASNEGENEKLFF. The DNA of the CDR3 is TGTGCCAGCAACGAGGGAGAAAATGAAAAACTGTTTTTT.

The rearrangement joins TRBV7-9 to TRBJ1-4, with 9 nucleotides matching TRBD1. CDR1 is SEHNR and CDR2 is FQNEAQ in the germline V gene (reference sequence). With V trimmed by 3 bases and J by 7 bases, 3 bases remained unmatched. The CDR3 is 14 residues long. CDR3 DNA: TGTGCCAGCAGCTTCTGGACAGGGGTTGAAAAACTGTTTTTT. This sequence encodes CASSFWTGVEKLFF.

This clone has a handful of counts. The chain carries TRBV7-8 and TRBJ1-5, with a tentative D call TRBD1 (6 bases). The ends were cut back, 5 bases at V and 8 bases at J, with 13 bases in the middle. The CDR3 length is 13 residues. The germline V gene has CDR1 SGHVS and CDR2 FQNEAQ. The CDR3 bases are TGTGCCAGCAGCCCAGGGACATTGGAGCCCCAGCATTTT. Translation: CASSPGTLEPQHF.

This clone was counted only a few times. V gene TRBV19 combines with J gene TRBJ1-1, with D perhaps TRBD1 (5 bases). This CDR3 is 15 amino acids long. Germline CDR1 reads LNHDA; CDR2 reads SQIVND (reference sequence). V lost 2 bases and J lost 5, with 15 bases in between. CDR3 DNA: TGTGCCAGTAGTATACCGGGGTCGGGGGGAACTGAAGCTTTCTTT. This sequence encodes CASSIPGSGGTEAFF.

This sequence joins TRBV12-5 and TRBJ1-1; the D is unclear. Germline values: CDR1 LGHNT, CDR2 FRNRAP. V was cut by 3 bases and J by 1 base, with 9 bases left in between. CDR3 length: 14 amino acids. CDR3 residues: CASGFGNRNTEAFF. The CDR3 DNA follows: TGTGCTAGTGGTTTTGGGAATCGGAACACTGAAGCTTTCTTT.

CDR3 residues: CASSPGIYEQYF. The CDR3 bases are TGTGCCAGCTCACCGGGTATCTACGAGCAGTACTTC. The chain carries TRBV18 and TRBJ2-7; D gene uncertain. Trimming removed 3 bases from V and 3 bases from J, with 6 bases in between. CDR3 size: 12 residues. CDR1 KGHSH and CDR2 LQKENI come from the germline V gene.

The CDR3 coding sequence is TGTGCCAGTAGTCCCAGCGGGACAGATACGCAGTATTTT. The encoded protein is CASSPSGTDTQYF. The chain has TRBV19 and TRBJ2-3; D is perhaps TRBD2 (6 bases). CDR1 is LNHDA and CDR2 is SQIVND in the germline V gene (reference sequence). CDR3 length: 13 amino acids. V dropped 5 bases and J dropped 3 bases, with 9 bases sitting between them. Combining the CDR3 with reference TRBV19 and TRBJ2-3 gives the whole variable domain DGGITQSPKYLFRKEGQNVTLSCEQNLNHDAMYWYRQDPGQGLRLIYYSQIVNDFQKGDIAEGYSVSREKKESFPLTVTSAQKNPTAFYLCASSPSGTDTQYFGPGTRLTVL.

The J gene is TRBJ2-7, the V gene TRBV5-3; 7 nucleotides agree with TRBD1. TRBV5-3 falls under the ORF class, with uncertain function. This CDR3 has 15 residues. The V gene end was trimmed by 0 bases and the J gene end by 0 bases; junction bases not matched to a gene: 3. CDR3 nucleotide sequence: TGTGCCAGAAGCTTGGTTCGACAGGGCTCCTACGAGCAGTACTTC. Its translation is CARSLVRQGSYEQYF.

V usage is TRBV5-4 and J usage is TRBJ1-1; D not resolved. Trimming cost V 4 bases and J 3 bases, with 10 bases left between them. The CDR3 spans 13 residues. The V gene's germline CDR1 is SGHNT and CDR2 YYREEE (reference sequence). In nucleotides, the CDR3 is TGTGCCAGCAGCCCCACCGAACACACTGAAGCTTTCTTT. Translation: CASSPTEHTEAFF.